What follows describes a single T cell receptor (beta chain). There is no known antigen for this receptor. No base quality information exists; no much larger clone differs at one position. Explained via the paper, the time point label denotes: cycle 2 day 1 (C2D1) of nivolumab. All trial patients had relapsed after autologous stem cell transplantation, with cohorts A, B and C differing in prior brentuximab vedotin exposure. The trial cohort was composed of approximately 60 patients with relapsed/refractory classical Hodgkin lymphoma, for whom complete response, partial response or progressive disease was recorded as best overall response. Single-agent nivolumab was administered to trial patients in the multi-cohort phase II CheckMate 205 trial. An independent review committee assessed best overall response by applying the 2007 International Working Group response criteria. PBMCs from the trial were collected at three points: immediately before nivolumab initiation (C1D1), and during therapy at cycle 2 day 1 and cycle 4 day 1. After peripheral blood was drawn into 8 mL Vacutainer Cell Preparation Tubes, PBMCs were isolated by centrifugation and then cryopreserved.

This entry belongs to a study of PD-1 blockade in classical Hodgkin lymphoma (dated by TCRdb to 2019 to 2021). In the study overall: Nivolumab dosing was 3 mg/kg intravenously every 2 weeks, continuing until either disease progression or unacceptable toxicity. The study used TCR beta sequencing and CyTOF to define a peripheral blood immune signature of response to PD-1 blockade in classical Hodgkin lymphoma. Results and caveats for the whole study, not just this receptor: By C4D1, a significant rise was seen in CD4+ TCR diversity but not in CD8+ TCR diversity (p=0.0027 vs p=0.16), and the rise was most apparent among complete responders (p=0.02). Lower diversity was observed in patients in whom nivolumab was started less than 1 year after ASCT, and these patients were excluded from later analyses so that confounding by immune reconstitution would be avoided. Among trial patients, those achieving complete response had baseline diversity similar to that of newly diagnosed patients, while diversity was significantly lower in partial responders and progressors. The study covered only a single clinical trial cohort, and the causes of the repertoire differences, possibly disease activity or prior therapy, were still not defined. Baseline TCR diversity was reported as lower in newly diagnosed patients than in healthy donors, and lower still in relapsed/refractory patients.

The Qiagen DNeasy kit was used to extract genomic DNA both from unsorted PBMCs and from the negatively selected CD4+ and CD8+ fractions. Using primers that anneal to V and J segments, immunoSEQ multiplex PCR amplified the TCR beta CDR3 regions. A synthetic immune receptor repertoire was used to minimize amplification bias, and remaining bias was computationally removed after sequencing. On the authors' methods: Custom Python scripts were used to quantify repertoire diversity as the Shannon entropy index. Unsorted, CD4+ and CD8+ repertoires were examined separately, except in combined analyses, for which CD4+ and CD8+ sequences were merged in silico. A clone counted as expanded when the clone's frequency after treatment rose at least 2-fold relative to C1D1, and clones undetected at baseline were given a pseudocount of 0.5. Clones with 0 or 1 copy at C1D1 were defined as singleton clones, while clones with 2 or more copies were defined as non-singleton clones. By matching protein sequences in sorted samples from the same patient, clones expanded in unsorted samples were annotated as CD4+, CD8+ or unknown. Wilcoxon tests were applied to paired samples to test diversity changes from C1D1 to C4D1. TCRdb mirrors the immuneACCESS table, restricted to in-frame sequences. Some clones are absent from its copies; in checked studies, under half trace to an unresolved V gene, and the reason for the others is unknown. For V, J and clone size, that table is used; D and trimming come from the DNA. This sample lists about 27,000 clones; 78% were detected once. Of the sample, roughly a third falls within the top ten clones.

The CDR1 and CDR2 encoded by the germline V gene are LGHNA and YNFKEQ. From its cysteine to its phenylalanine, the CDR3 spans 13 amino acids. Only CDR3 DNA is held: 39 bases, read in frame from base 1. Trimming removed 1 base from V and 5 bases from J, leaving 8 bases between the germline ends. Sequencing was performed on peripheral blood mononuclear cells (PBMCs), taken before the second cycle of nivolumab. The receptor was isolated from a human donor with classical Hodgkin lymphoma. The chain couples TRBV4-2 to TRBJ2-5; the D gene cannot be named for sure. The DNA reads as follows: TGTGCCAGCAGCCAAGTGGACCGGGAGACCCAGTACTTC. The translation is CASSQVDRETQYF.